This T cell receptor beta chain appears in the sequencing data of a study of blood T cell repertoires in COVID-19. Overall study: Whether acute or convalescent, the COVID-19 samples came from the United States, Italy and Spain. Sources were T cells, B-cell-depleted T cells, or PBMCs; the material itself was cDNA or gDNA.

The J segment lost 1 base and the V segment lost 8 bases, leaving 6 bases of the junction unmatched. CDR1 is SGHTA, CDR2 FQGNSA, per germline. The CDR3 sequence is 15 residues long. Authors' analysis steps: Scientists estimated how many nucleated cells there were by amplifying reference gene primers. Generated by immunoSEQ multiplex PCR, the TCRdb table keeps only in-frame clones and is missing some. The DNA was the basis for D and trimming; V, J and clone size are from that table. The table records approximately 53,000 clones, roughly 82% of them present only once. The chain combines TRBV7-2 with TRBJ2-1; 9 bases are a match to TRBD2. Sequencing was done on a sample of peripheral blood. The sequence came from a woman aged 55-69 years with acute or convalescent COVID-19. The CDR3 spells CASRRGGASYNEQFF. The CDR3 DNA is TGTGCCAGCCGACGCGGGGGGGCATCCTACAATGAGCAGTTCTTC.